The clone carrying this TCR beta chain was observed at least ten times. The antigen remains undetermined. The sample originates from a study of T cell repertoires in cytomegalovirus infection. Turning to the study itself: Signatures in public TCR beta sequences pointed to both CMV infection and matching HLA type. The study's findings and limits: Cumulated frequencies of public TCR beta families served to identify carriers of CMV plus the relevant HLA.

The CDR3 extends over 14 amino acids. V was trimmed by 5 bases and J by 6 bases, leaving 16 bases between them. MiXCR, run by TCRdb on the reads, gives a single entry per CDR3 protein. This table holds almost 550,000 distinct CDR3 sequences, more than 15% found once. The source material was CD8+ T cells from PBMCs. The TCR originated in a human donor in good health (CMV status not recorded). Some clones in this sample may be carry-over from other donors' samples. The chain employs TRBV12-3 or TRBV12-4 and TRBJ1-2; D perhaps matches TRBD1 (6 bases). The DNA of the CDR3 is TGTGCCAGCAGTCCTCGGGGGGGGCGGAATGGCTACACCTTC. It codes for CASSPRGGRNGYTF.